This T cell receptor beta chain was profiled in a study of CD4+ T cells in melanoma. Findings and limits, study-wide: Diverse differentiation states were reported for melanoma neoantigen-specific CD4+ T cells. CD8+ T cell, macrophage and B cell function reportedly correlated with neoantigen-specific CD4+ T cells.

This CDR3 spans 14 amino acids. Trimming cost V 2 bases and J 0 bases, with 5 bases left between them. CDR1 is LNHNV and CDR2 is YYDKDF in the germline V gene (reference sequence). Method: immunoSEQ multiplex PCR; TCRdb's copy keeps in-frame clones and lacks some. The data hold about 140,000 clones, with around nine tenths observed a single time. To note about this clone: Its specificity is unknown.

The gene calls are TRBV15 and TRBJ2-1, with D perhaps TRBD2 (5 bases). This TCR was recovered from a human donor with melanoma. The CDR3 loop is CATSRSGSYNEQFF. The CDR3 nucleotides are TGTGCCACCAGCAGAAGCGGCTCCTACAATGAGCAGTTCTTC.